The 5 T cell receptor beta chains in this list originate from one sample, sequenced in a study of PD-1 blockade in classical Hodgkin lymphoma. The data were produced by immunoSEQ multiplex PCR, yet TCRdb's version contains in-frame clones alone and is incomplete. The repertoire includes under 30,000 clones, 65% to 90% of them detected once, and 2% to 2.5% sits in the top ten. Every patient experienced relapse after autologous stem cell transplantation, and brentuximab vedotin exposure varied. Starting with thawed PBMCs, CD4+ T cells were purified by magnetic negative selection. Sequencing was performed on CD4+ T cells from blood, taken at baseline. The receptor set was obtained from a human donor with classical Hodgkin lymphoma.

The chain is built from TRBV5-1 and TRBJ2-5; D possibly uses TRBD1 or TRBD2 (6 bases each). CDR3 length equals 15 residues. Trimming left V 3 bases short and J 5 bases short, with 17 bases between. The germline V gene has CDR1 SGHRS and CDR2 YFSETQ. CDR3 sequence (DNA): TGCGCCAGCAGCTCGCACAGGGCGGCGGGGGAGACCCAGTACTTC. This sequence encodes CASSSHRAAGETQYF. The complete variable domain, with remaining parts taken from reference TRBV5-1 and TRBJ2-5, reads KAGVTQTPRYLIKTRGQQVTLSCSPISGHRSVSWYQQTPGQGLQFLFEYFSETQRNKGNFPGRFSGRQFSNSRSEMNVSTLELGDSALYLCASSSHRAAGETQYFGPGTRLLVL.

This clone has a single count. The rearrangement joins TRBV20-1 to TRBJ2-7; D remains unclear. V lost 2 bases and J 5 bases, leaving 4 bases between the germline ends. CDR3 size: 10 residues. Per the germline V gene, CDR1 is DFQATT and CDR2 is SNEGSKA (reference sequence). The chain's CDR3 is CSARRDEQYF. The DNA of the CDR3 is TGCAGTGCTAGAAGGGACGAGCAGTACTTC.

This clone turned up a few times. The chain recombines TRBV5-1 with TRBJ1-1; D call uncertain. This CDR3 has 13 residues. V was clipped by 5 bases and J by 1 base, with 9 bases between them. Germline values: CDR1 SGHRS, CDR2 YFSETQ. The CDR3 reads CASSEQPNTEAFF. The DNA of the CDR3 is TGCGCCAGCAGTGAACAGCCGAACACTGAAGCTTTCTTT. Together with reference TRBV5-1 and TRBJ1-1, the CDR3 gives the full variable domain: KAGVTQTPRYLIKTRGQQVTLSCSPISGHRSVSWYQQTPGQGLQFLFEYFSETQRNKGNFPGRFSGRQFSNSRSEMNVSTLELGDSALYLCASSEQPNTEAFFGQGTRLTVV.

This clone came up once. J is TRBJ2-3 and V is TRBV6-1, with TRBD2 identical over 8 bases. Unmatched junction bases numbered 6, after V lost 5 bases and J lost 2 bases. Germline V CDR1 and CDR2: MNHNS, SASEGT. CDR3 size: 15 residues. In DNA, the CDR3 is TGTGCCAGCAGTTCGACTAGCGACCTCACAGATACGCAGTATTTT. It encodes CASSSTSDLTDTQYF.

The chain joins TRBV7-9 to TRBJ2-1; 9 bases are shared with TRBD2. V gave up 8 bases and J gave up 8 bases; unmatched junction bases: 7. The germline gives CDR1 SEHNR, CDR2 FQNEAQ (reference sequence). The CDR3 is made up of 13 amino acids. The CDR3: CASRREGVYEQFF. The CDR3 DNA follows: TGTGCCAGCCGGCGGGAGGGCGTGTATGAGCAGTTCTTC.